The 2 T cell receptor beta chains listed next were all sequenced from one sample in a study of OX40 agonist ivuxolimab in advanced cancers. TCRdb's copy holds only in-frame clones and misses some; the assay was immunoSEQ multiplex PCR. The sample contains roughly 100,000 clones, 85% to 95% of which appear only once. Sequenced material: CD4+ or CD8+ T cells sorted from blood, taken in a trial of the OX40 agonist ivuxolimab. These receptors were collected from an adult with an advanced solid tumor such as melanoma, head and neck, liver or kidney cancer.

The chain couples TRBV6-5 to TRBJ1-6, with D perhaps TRBD1 (6 bases). The length of the CDR3 is 16 residues. Trimming took off 0 bases at V and 8 bases at J, with 14 bases between the two ends. The germline gives CDR1 MNHEY, CDR2 SVGAGI. The CDR3 loop reads CASSYSKGHRDSPLHF. CDR3 DNA sequence: TGTGCCAGCAGTTACTCGAAAGGACACAGGGATTCACCCCTCCACTTT.

This chain uses TRBV9 with TRBJ2-7, with a tentative D call TRBD2 (5 bases). CDR1 and CDR2 (germline): SGDLS, YYNGEE. V lost 4 bases, J lost 0 bases, and 8 bases lay in between. The CDR3 covers 13 residues. As DNA, the CDR3 is TGTGCCAGCAGCCGGAGGAGCTCCTACGAGCAGTACTTC. Protein sequence: CASSRRSSYEQYF.